The clone carrying this T cell receptor (beta chain) was detected a few times. This record comes from a study of blood T cell repertoires in COVID-19. Sequencing used immunoSEQ multiplex PCR; TCRdb keeps in-frame clones, though not all of them. This table has around 300,000 clones, about nine tenths appearing once. CDR1 and CDR2 (germline): KGHSY, FQNENV. The V gene lost 3 bases and the J gene lost 9 bases, with 11 bases spanning the gap. This CDR3 is 13 amino acids long. The chain uses TRBV16 and TRBJ1-4; perhaps TRBD1 as D (6 bases). Source material: peripheral blood. The clonotype was recovered from a man aged 50-60 years with acute or convalescent COVID-19. CDR3 DNA sequence: TGTGCCAGCAGCCAGGCTGGACAGAAAAAACTGTTTTTT. Protein sequence: CASSQAGQKKLFF.